A selection of T cell receptor beta chains follows, all from one sample in a study of T cell changes during pregnancy in multiple sclerosis. Method: immunoSEQ multiplex PCR; TCRdb's copy keeps in-frame clones and lacks some. The sample holds tens of thousands of clones, 93% seen once. The sequences come from peripheral blood, collected after pregnancy. These receptors were taken from a female donor with multiple sclerosis, enrolled in a pregnancy study. Both conserved end residues are trimmed from each CDR3.

v_call	j_call	cdr3_length	cdr3_aa
TRBV4-2	TRBJ2-5	16	ASSQELTTGGQGETQY
TRBV2	TRBJ1-5	13	ASSEQGPAGQPQH
TRBV7-6	TRBJ2-1	16	ASSLAGSASGTYDEQF
TRBV28	TRBJ2-2	14	ASRMSGTLGGGELF
TRBV6-5	TRBJ2-3	10	ASSLDTDTQY
TRBV7-9	TRBJ2-7	9	ASSRDYEQY
TRBV15	TRBJ2-2	11	ATSQDYTGELF
TRBV28	TRBJ2-7	9	ASSFIYEQY
TRBV9	TRBJ2-1	15	ASSVAPLAGGGNEQF
TRBV6-1	TRBJ2-1	16	ASSEWTSGTGSYNEQF
TRBV27	TRBJ2-1	14	ASSFLGQGWSDEQF